This TCR beta chain stems from a study of T cells in women clearing cervical HPV infection. A word on this clone: The CDR3 end is not reached by the read, which stops 3 residues before it; the germline J gene fills it in.

TCRdb keeps only in-frame clones here, not all; method: immunoSEQ multiplex PCR. This sample's table reports approximately 39,000 clones. This CDR3 region has 14 residues. V shed 3 bases, J shed 5 bases, and the junction held 6 bases outside the gene matches. The germline gives CDR1 SGHDT, CDR2 YYEEEE. The chain couples TRBV5-6 to TRBJ1-2, with 8 bases identical to TRBD1. The sequence derives from a woman between 18 and 75 years old with a cervical HPV16 infection that either progressed to CIN3+ or cleared (not recorded which). Sequencing used blood buffy coat. CDR3 sequence: CASSSWDRNYGYTF. Incomplete CDR3 DNA: TGTGCCAGCAGCTCCTGGGACAGGAATTATGGC.